This TCR beta chain was sequenced for a study of breast tumors, draining lymph nodes, adjacent tissues. Findings and limits, study-wide: Luminal-like breast cancer showed significantly higher tumor–nontumor repertoire similarity than basal-like.

This CDR3 region has 15 residues. Germline V gives CDR1 SGHRS, CDR2 YFSETQ. Remarks on this clonotype: The antigen remains unidentified. This may be a read error, as it is one base from a much larger clone.

TCRdb passed the multiplex PCR reads through MiXCR, listing each CDR3 protein once. The sample shows approximately 230,000 distinct CDR3 sequences, around 34% of them seen only once. Axillary draining lymph nodes of breast cancer patients supplied the node samples. This rearrangement joins TRBV5-1 to TRBJ1-2; the match to TRBD1 covers 10 bases. The clonotype comes from a female donor with breast cancer. Some clones in this sample may be carry-over from other donors' samples. The sample was axillary lymph node tissue. In DNA form, the CDR3 reads TGCGCCAGCAGCTTGTCCGGGACAGGGGTTTATGGCTACTCCTTC. This codes for CASSLSGTGVYGYSF.